This T cell receptor (beta chain) was identified during a study of metastatic and nonmetastatic thyroid tumors. Turning to the study itself: Repertoires of blood and of tissue (tumor or nodule) from malignant and benign thyroid patients were compared.

Thyroid surgery had not been preceded by any treatment in any patient. Germline values: CDR1 SGHVS, CDR2 FNYEAQ. J lost 1 base, V lost 5 bases, and 8 bases had no gene match. CDR3 length equals 17 residues. TCRdb re-analyzed the PCR reads using MiXCR. This sample has roughly 20,000 clones, with around a quarter found just once. The chain uses TRBV7-6 and TRBJ2-2; 9 bases line up with TRBD2. Sequencing was carried out using blood. The TCR sequence derives from a female donor with papillary thyroid cancer or a benign thyroid nodule (not recorded which). Some clones in this sample may be carry-over from other donors' samples. This CDR3 is CASSPLVAGENTGELFF. CDR3 nucleotides: TGTGCCAGCAGCCCTCTTGTAGCGGGGGAGAACACCGGGGAGCTGTTTTTT.